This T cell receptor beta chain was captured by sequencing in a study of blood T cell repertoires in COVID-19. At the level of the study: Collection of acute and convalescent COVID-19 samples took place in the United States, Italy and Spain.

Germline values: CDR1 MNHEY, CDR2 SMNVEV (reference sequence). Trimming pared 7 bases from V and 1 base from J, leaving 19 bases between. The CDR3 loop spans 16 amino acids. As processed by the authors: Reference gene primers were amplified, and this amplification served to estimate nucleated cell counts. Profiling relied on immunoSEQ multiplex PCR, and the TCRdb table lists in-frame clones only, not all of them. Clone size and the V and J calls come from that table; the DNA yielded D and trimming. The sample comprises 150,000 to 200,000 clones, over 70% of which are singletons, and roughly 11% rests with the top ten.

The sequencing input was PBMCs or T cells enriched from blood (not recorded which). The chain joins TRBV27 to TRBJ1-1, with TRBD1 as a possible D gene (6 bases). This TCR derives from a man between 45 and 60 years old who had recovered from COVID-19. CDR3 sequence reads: CASKETGTYKNTEAFF. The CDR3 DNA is TGTGCCAGCAAGGAGACAGGCACTTATAAGAACACTGAAGCTTTCTTT.